These T cell receptor beta chains were read from a single sample in a study of cytotoxic CD8 clonotypes in ibrutinib-treated CLL. Assay used: immunoSEQ multiplex PCR; TCRdb lists only in-frame clones, some missing. The data hold 35,000 to 55,000 clones, with roughly 76% observed a single time. This sample comprised PBMCs, obtained after 12 months of ibrutinib treatment. Receptors were obtained from a human donor with chronic lymphocytic leukemia. The CDR3 runs from the conserved cysteine through the conserved F or W. D genes are given only for firm matches. A row's size may be missing; if present it is once, few, many or a size class.

d_call: .; v_call: TRBV11-3; j_call: TRBJ2-1; clone_size: .; cdr3_aa: CASSLNGYNEQFF; cdr3_nt: TGTGCCAGCAGCTTAAACGGTTACAATGAGCAGTTCTTC
d_call: .; v_call: TRBV19; j_call: TRBJ2-3; clone_size: .; cdr3_aa: CASSLAQFTDTQYF; cdr3_nt: TGTGCCAGTAGTCTAGCCCAATTCACAGATACGCAGTATTTT
d_call: .; v_call: TRBV19; j_call: TRBJ1-3; clone_size: .; cdr3_aa: CASSMATEVAGNTIYF; cdr3_nt: TGTGCCAGTAGTATGGCGACAGAGGTCGCTGGAAACACCATATATTTT
d_call: TRBD1; v_call: TRBV18; j_call: TRBJ1-1; clone_size: .; cdr3_aa: CASSPEGARTEAFF; cdr3_nt: TGTGCCAGCTCGCCCGAGGGGGCGCGCACTGAAGCTTTCTTT
d_call: .; v_call: TRBV10-3; j_call: TRBJ2-7; clone_size: .; cdr3_aa: CAISESGENYEQYF; cdr3_nt: TGTGCCATCAGTGAGTCAGGGGAAAACTACGAGCAGTACTTC
d_call: TRBD1; v_call: TRBV6-6; j_call: TRBJ2-7; clone_size: .; cdr3_aa: CASSYSGTGVYEQYF; cdr3_nt: TGTGCCAGCAGTTACTCCGGGACAGGGGTCTACGAGCAGTACTTC
d_call: TRBD1; v_call: TRBV11-3; j_call: TRBJ1-3; clone_size: .; cdr3_aa: CASSLTGQGGSGNTIYF; cdr3_nt: TGTGCCAGCAGCTTAACAGGACAGGGGGGCTCTGGAAACACCATATATTTT
d_call: .; v_call: TRBV19; j_call: TRBJ2-3; clone_size: .; cdr3_aa: CASSIVSGYLTDTQYF; cdr3_nt: TGTGCCAGTAGTATTGTATCAGGATATCTCACAGATACGCAGTATTTT
d_call: .; v_call: TRBV27; j_call: TRBJ2-7; clone_size: .; cdr3_aa: CASSLTKTGYEQYF; cdr3_nt: TGTGCCAGCAGTTTAACCAAAACAGGGTACGAGCAGTACTTC
d_call: TRBD1; v_call: TRBV7-2; j_call: TRBJ1-6; clone_size: .; cdr3_aa: CASSYDRQGSGSPLHF; cdr3_nt: TGTGCCAGCAGCTATGACAGACAGGGAAGTGGCTCACCCCTCCACTTT
d_call: TRBD1; v_call: TRBV5-1; j_call: TRBJ2-1; clone_size: once; cdr3_aa: CASSLLGTGLYNEQFF; cdr3_nt: TGCGCCAGCAGCTTATTGGGGACAGGGCTCTACAATGAGCAGTTCTTC
d_call: .; v_call: TRBV4-1; j_call: TRBJ1-4; clone_size: .; cdr3_aa: CASGGLGRANEKLFF; cdr3_nt: TGCGCCAGCGGGGGTTTAGGGAGGGCTAATGAAAAACTGTTTTTT
d_call: TRBD2; v_call: TRBV9; j_call: TRBJ2-2; clone_size: .; cdr3_aa: CASSVDSGGPTGELFF; cdr3_nt: TGTGCCAGCAGCGTAGATAGCGGGGGGCCAACCGGGGAGCTGTTTTTT
d_call: .; v_call: TRBV5-1; j_call: TRBJ1-3; clone_size: few; cdr3_aa: CASSFGTVDSGNTIYF; cdr3_nt: TGCGCCAGCAGCTTCGGAACGGTCGACTCTGGAAACACCATATATTTT
d_call: .; v_call: TRBV28; j_call: TRBJ2-7; clone_size: once; cdr3_aa: CASSFDTTYEQYF; cdr3_nt: TGTGCCAGCAGTTTTGACACGACCTACGAGCAGTACTTC
d_call: TRBD2; v_call: TRBV4-2; j_call: TRBJ2-3; clone_size: .; cdr3_aa: CASSQELSSTGGDTQYF; cdr3_nt: TGTGCCAGCAGCCAAGAATTGAGCAGTACCGGGGGGGATACGCAGTATTTT
d_call: .; v_call: TRBV5-1; j_call: TRBJ2-5; clone_size: few; cdr3_aa: CASSAGLHQETQYF; cdr3_nt: TGCGCCAGCAGCGCGGGACTTCACCAAGAGACCCAGTACTTC
d_call: .; v_call: TRBV11-2; j_call: TRBJ2-1; clone_size: .; cdr3_aa: CASRTIRAPRREQFF; cdr3_nt: TGTGCCAGCAGGACAATCCGGGCCCCAAGACGAGAGCAGTTCTTC
d_call: .; v_call: TRBV11-3; j_call: TRBJ2-7; clone_size: .; cdr3_aa: CASSRKGNLGDEQYF; cdr3_nt: TGTGCCAGCAGCCGTAAGGGGAACCTCGGGGACGAGCAGTACTTC
d_call: .; v_call: TRBV18; j_call: TRBJ1-2; clone_size: few; cdr3_aa: CASSPIRDNGYTF; cdr3_nt: TGTGCCAGCTCACCAATCAGGGATAATGGCTACACCTTC
d_call: .; v_call: TRBV7-8; j_call: TRBJ1-2; clone_size: .; cdr3_aa: CASSLELQFNYGYTF; cdr3_nt: TGTGCCAGCAGCTTAGAGCTCCAGTTTAACTATGGCTACACCTTC
d_call: TRBD1; v_call: TRBV10-2; j_call: TRBJ1-5; clone_size: .; cdr3_aa: CASSEPRGSSQPQHF; cdr3_nt: TGCGCCAGCAGTGAGCCCAGGGGGAGTAGTCAGCCCCAGCATTTT
d_call: .; v_call: TRBV2; j_call: TRBJ2-3; clone_size: .; cdr3_aa: CASSGEGFATDTQYF; cdr3_nt: TGTGCCAGCAGTGGTGAGGGTTTCGCGACAGATACGCAGTATTTT